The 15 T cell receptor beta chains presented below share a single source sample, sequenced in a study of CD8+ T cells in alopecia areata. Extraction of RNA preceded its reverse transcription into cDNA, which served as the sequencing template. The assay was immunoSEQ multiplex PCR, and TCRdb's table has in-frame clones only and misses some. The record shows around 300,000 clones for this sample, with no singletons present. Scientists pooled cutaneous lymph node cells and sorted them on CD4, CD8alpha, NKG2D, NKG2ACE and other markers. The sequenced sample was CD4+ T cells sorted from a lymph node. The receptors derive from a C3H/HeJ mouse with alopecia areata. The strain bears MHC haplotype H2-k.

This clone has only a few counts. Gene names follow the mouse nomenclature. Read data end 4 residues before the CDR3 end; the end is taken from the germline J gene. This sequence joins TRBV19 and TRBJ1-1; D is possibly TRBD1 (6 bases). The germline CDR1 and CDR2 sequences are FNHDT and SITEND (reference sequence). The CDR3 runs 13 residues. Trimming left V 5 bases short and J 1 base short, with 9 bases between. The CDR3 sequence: CASRSRGNTEVFF. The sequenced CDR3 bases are TGTGCCAGCAGGTCCAGGGGGAACACA.

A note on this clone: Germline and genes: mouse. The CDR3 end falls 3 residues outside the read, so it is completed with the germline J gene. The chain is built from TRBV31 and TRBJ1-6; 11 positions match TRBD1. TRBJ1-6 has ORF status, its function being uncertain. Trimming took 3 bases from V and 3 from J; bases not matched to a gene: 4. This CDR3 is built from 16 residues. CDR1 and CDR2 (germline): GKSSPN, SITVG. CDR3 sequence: CAWSRDRGIYNSPLYF. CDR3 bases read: TGTGCCTGGAGCCGGGACAGGGGGATCTATAATTCGCCC.

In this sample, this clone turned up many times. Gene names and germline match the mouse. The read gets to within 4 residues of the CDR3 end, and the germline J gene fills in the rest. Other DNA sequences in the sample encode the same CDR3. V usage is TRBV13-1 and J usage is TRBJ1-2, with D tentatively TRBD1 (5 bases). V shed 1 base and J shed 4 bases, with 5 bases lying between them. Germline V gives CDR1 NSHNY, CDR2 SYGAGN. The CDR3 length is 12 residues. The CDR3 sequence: CASSDRGSDYTF. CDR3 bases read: TGTGCCAGCAGTGATAGGGGCTCC.

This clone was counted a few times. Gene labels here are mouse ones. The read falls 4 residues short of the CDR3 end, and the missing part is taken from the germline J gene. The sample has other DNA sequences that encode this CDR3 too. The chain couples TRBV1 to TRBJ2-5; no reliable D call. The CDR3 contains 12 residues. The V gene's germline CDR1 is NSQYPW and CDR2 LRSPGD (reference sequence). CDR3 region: CTCSARVDTQYF. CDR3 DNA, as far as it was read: TGCACCTGCAGTGCGAGGGTTGAC.

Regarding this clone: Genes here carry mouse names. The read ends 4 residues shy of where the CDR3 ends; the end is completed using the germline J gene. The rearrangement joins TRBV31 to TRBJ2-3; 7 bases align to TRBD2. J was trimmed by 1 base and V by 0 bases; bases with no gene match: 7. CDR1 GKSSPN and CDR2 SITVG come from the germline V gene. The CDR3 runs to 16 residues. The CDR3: CAWSLAGGVGAETLYF. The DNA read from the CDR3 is TGTGCCTGGAGTCTAGCTGGGGGAGTGGGTGCAGAA.

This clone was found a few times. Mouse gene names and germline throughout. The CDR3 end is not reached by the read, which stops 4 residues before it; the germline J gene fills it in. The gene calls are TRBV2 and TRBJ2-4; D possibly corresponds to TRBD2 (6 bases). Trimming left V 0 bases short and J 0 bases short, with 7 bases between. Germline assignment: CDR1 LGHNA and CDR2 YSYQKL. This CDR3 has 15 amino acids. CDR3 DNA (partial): TGTGCCAGCAGCCAAGATGGGGGAAGTCAAAAC. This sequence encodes CASSQDGGSQN. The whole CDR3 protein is CASSQDGGSQNTLYF.

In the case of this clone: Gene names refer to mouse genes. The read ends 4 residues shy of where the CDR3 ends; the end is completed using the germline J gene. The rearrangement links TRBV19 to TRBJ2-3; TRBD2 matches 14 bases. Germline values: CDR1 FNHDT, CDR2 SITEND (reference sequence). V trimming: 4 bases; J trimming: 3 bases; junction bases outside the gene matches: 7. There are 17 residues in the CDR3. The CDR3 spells CASSAGLGGRGAETLYF. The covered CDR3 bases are TGTGCCAGCAGTGCGGGACTGGGGGGGCGCGGGGCAGAA.

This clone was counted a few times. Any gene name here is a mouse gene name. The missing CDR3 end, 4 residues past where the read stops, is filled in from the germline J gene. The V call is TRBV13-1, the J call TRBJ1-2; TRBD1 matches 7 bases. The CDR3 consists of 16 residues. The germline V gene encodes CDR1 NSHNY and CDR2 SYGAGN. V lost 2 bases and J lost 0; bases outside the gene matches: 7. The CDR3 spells CASSEAPQGSNSDYTF. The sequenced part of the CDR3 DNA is TGTGCCAGCAGTGAAGCCCCACAGGGGTCAAACTCC.

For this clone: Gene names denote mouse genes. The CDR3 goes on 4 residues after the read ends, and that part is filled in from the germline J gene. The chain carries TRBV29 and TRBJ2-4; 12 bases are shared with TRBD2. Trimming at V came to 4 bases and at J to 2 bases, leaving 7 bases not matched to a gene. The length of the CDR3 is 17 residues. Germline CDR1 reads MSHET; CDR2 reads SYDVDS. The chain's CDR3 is CASSSRLGGRDQNTLYF. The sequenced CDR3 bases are TGTGCTAGCAGTTCACGACTGGGGGGGCGCGATCAAAAC.

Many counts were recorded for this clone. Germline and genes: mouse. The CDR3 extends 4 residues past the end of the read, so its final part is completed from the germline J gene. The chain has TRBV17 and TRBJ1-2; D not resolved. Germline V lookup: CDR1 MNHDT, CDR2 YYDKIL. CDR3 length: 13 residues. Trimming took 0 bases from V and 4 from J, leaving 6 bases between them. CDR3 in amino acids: CASSRDGVSDYTF. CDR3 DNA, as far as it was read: TGTGCTAGCAGTAGAGATGGGGTCTCC. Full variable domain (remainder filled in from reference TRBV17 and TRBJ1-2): DTTVKQNPRYKLARVGKPVNLICSQTMNHDTMYWYQKKPNQAPKLLLFYYDKILNREADTFEKFQSSRPNNSFCSLYIGSAGLEYSAMYLCASSRDGVSDYTFGSGTRLLVI.

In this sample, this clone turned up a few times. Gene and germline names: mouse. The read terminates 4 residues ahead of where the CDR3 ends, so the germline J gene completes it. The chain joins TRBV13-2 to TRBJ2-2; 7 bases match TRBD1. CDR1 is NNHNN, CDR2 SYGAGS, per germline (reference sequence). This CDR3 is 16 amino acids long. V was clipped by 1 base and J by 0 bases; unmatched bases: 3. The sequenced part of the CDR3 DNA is TGTGCCAGCGGTGATCGGGACAGTCCAAACACCGGG. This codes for CASGDRDSPNTG. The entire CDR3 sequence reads CASGDRDSPNTGQLYF.

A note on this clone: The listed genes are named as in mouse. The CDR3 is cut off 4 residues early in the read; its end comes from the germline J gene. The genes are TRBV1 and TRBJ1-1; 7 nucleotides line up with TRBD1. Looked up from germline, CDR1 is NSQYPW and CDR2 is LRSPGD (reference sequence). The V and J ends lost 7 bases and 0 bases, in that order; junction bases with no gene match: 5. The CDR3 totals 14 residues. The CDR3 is CTCNAGTANTEVFF. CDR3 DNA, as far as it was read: TGCACCTGCAACGCCGGGACAGCAAACACA.

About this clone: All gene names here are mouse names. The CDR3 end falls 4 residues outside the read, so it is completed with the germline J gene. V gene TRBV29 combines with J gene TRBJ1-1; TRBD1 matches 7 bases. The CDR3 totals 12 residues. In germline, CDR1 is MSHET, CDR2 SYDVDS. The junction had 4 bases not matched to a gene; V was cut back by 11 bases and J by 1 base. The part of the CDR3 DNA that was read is TGTGCTGCCAGGGACAGAAACACA. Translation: CAARDRNT. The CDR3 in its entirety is CAARDRNTEVFF.

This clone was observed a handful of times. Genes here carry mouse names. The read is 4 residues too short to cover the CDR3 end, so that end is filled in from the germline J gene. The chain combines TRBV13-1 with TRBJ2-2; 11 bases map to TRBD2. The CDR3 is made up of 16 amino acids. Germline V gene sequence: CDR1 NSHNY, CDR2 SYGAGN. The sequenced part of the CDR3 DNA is TGTGCCAGCAGTGACACCGGGACTGGGGGAGACGGG. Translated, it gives CASSDTGTGGDG. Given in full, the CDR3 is CASSDTGTGGDGQLYF.

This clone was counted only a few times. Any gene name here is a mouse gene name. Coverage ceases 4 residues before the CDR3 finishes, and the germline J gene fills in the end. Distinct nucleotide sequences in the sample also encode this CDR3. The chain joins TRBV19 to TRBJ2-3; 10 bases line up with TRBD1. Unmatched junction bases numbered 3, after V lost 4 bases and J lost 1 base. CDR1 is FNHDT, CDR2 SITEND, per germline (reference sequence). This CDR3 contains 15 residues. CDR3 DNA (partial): TGTGCCAGCAGTCGACAGGGGGCCGGTGCAGAA. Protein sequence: CASSRQGAGAE. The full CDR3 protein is CASSRQGAGAETLYF.